A single sample gave rise to the 3 T cell receptor beta chains below, sequenced in a study of T cells in Graves' hyperthyroidism and ophthalmopathy. RNA transcripts gave rise to amplified TCR beta CDR3 regions. HTBI primers were used for first-round RT-PCR of the TCR CDR3. MiXCR was run by TCRdb on the multiplex PCR reads, yielding one entry per CDR3 protein. Found here are around 620,000 distinct CDR3 sequences, approximately 15% of them singletons; the top ten hold 6.5% to 9%. The sequenced sample was blood. The origin of the receptors is a young woman with Graves' ophthalmopathy.

At least ten counts were recorded for this clonotype. The V and J genes are TRBV28 and TRBJ2-1; D remains ambiguous. Germline V CDR1 and CDR2: MDHEN, SYDVKM. V lost 2 bases to trimming and J lost 7 bases, with 12 bases between them. The CDR3 runs to 14 residues. The CDR3 coding sequence is TGTGCCAGCAGTTTAGTAGGATTGGAGAATGAGCAGTTCTTC. Translated, it gives CASSLVGLENEQFF.

This clonotype was counted between two and nine times. V and J are TRBV7-9 and TRBJ2-5; D may be TRBD2 (6 bases). The germline gives CDR1 SEHNR, CDR2 FQNEAQ (reference sequence). CDR3 length: 17 amino acids. V was trimmed by 5 bases and J by 3 bases, leaving 22 bases between them. The CDR3 DNA is TGTGCCAGCAGCCAAGGCGATTTCGGGGGTTCGGAAGAGACCCAGTACTTC. This encodes CASSQGDFGGSEETQYF.

There are many counts of this clonotype. The rearrangement joins TRBV2 to TRBJ2-7, with D perhaps TRBD2 (5 bases). This CDR3 has 14 amino acids. Trimming cost V 6 bases and J 4 bases, with 16 bases left between them. Germline V lookup: CDR1 SNHLY, CDR2 FYNNEI. For the CDR3, the DNA is TGTGCCAGCAGGGCCTTCGGGGTTCGGTACGAGCAGTACTTC. Its translation: CASRAFGVRYEQYF.